These T cell receptor beta chains were read from a single sample in a study of response to subunit inactivated influenza vaccine. TCRdb used MiXCR to reprocess the RT-PCR reads, holding one entry per CDR3 protein. The sample records almost 600,000 distinct CDR3 sequences, 14% being singletons. The sample in question was PBMCs from blood, obtained approximately 12 days after vaccination. Receptor source: a middle-aged man who received an inactivated influenza vaccine. Both conserved end residues are part of each CDR3. A D gene is named only where the DNA matches it firmly. The size field is filled for only some rows; it gives once, few, many or a size class.

D gene	V gene	J gene	clone size	CDR3 DNA	CDR3 protein
TRBD1	TRBV5-1	TRBJ1-2	many	TGCGCCAGCAGCGCCGGACAGGGGGCTGGCTACACCTTC	CASSAGQGAGYTF
NA	TRBV20-1	TRBJ2-2	few	TGCAGTGCTACTCCCGTCCTGGGCGGAGGATATGGGGCCGGGGAGCTGTTTTTT	CSATPVLGGGYGAGELFF
TRBD2	TRBV29-1	TRBJ2-2	few	TGCAGCGTTGATCGAGCGGGAGCCACCGGGGAGCTGTTTTTT	CSVDRAGATGELFF
NA	TRBV5-4	TRBJ2-5	NA	TGTGCCAGTGATAGAAAAGAGACCCAGTACTTC	CASDRKETQYF
NA	TRBV20-1	TRBJ2-1	NA	TGCAGTGCTAGGATTGACAGACCTCTCTCCTACAATGAGCAGTTCTTC	CSARIDRPLSYNEQFF
NA	TRBV6-2/TRBV6-3	TRBJ1-5	few	TGTGCCAGCAGCATCCCCGGACGTAGCCATCAGCCCCAGCATTTT	CASSIPGRSHQPQHF
NA	TRBV12-3/TRBV12-4	TRBJ2-7	many	TGTGCCAGCAGTTTCGCGGGCAGCGAGCAGTACTTC	CASSFAGSEQYF
TRBD2	TRBV20-1	TRBJ2-7	NA	TGCAGTGCGAAGTTGGGCGGGAGAATCGGCGAGCAGTACTTC	CSAKLGGRIGEQYF
TRBD2	TRBV20-1	TRBJ2-5	many	TGCAGTGCACCTAGCGGGGTTTTGCGGGAGACCCAGTACTTC	CSAPSGVLRETQYF
TRBD1	TRBV20-1	TRBJ1-1	NA	TGCAGTGCTAGGACAGGGCGCGTGAGGAACACTGAAGCTTTCTTT	CSARTGRVRNTEAFF